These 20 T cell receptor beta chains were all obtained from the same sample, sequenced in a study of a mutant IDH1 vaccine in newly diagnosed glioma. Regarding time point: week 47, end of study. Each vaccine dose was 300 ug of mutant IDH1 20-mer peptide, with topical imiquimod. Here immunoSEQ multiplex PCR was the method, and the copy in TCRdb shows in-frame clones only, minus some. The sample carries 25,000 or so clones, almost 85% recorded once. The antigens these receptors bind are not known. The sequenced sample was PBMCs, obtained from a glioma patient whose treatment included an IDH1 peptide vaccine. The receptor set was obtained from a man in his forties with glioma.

The CDR3 here is CASSPLGTTPYEQYF. The CDR3 DNA is TGTGCCAGCAGCCCCCTGGGTACAACCCCCTACGAGCAGTACTTC. This chain uses TRBV9 with TRBJ2-7; no reliable D call. V lost 4 bases, J lost 2 bases, and 16 bases lay in between. Per the germline V gene, CDR1 is SGDLS and CDR2 is YYNGEE. This CDR3 is built from 15 residues. The whole variable domain, filled in from reference TRBV9 and TRBJ2-7, reads DSGVTQTPKHLITATGQRVTLRCSPRSGDLSVYWYQQSLDQGLQFLIQYYNGEERAKGNILERFSAQQFPDLHSELNLSSLELGDSALYFCASSPLGTTPYEQYFGPGTRLTVT.

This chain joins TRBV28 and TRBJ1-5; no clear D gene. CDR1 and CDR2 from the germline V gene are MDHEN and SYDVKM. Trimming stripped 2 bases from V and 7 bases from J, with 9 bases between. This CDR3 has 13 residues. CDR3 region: CASSLPVAQPQHF. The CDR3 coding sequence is TGTGCCAGCAGTTTACCCGTAGCGCAGCCCCAGCATTTT. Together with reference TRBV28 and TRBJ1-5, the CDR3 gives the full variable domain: DVKVTQSSRYLVKRTGEKVFLECVQDMDHENMFWYRQDPGLGLRLIYFSYDVKMKEKGDIPEGYSVSREKKERFSLILESASTNQTSMYLCASSLPVAQPQHFGDGTRLSIL.

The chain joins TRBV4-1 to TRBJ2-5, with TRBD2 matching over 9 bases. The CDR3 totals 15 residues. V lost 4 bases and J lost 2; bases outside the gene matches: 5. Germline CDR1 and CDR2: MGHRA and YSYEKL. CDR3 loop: CASSRQTSGQETQYF. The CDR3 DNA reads TGCGCCAGCAGCCGCCAGACTAGCGGACAAGAGACCCAGTACTTC.

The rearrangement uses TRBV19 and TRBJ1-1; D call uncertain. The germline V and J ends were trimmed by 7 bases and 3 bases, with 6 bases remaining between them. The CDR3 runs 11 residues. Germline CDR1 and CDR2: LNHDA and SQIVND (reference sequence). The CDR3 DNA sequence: TGTGCCAGTATGTTGCACACTGAAGCTTTCTTT. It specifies CASMLHTEAFF. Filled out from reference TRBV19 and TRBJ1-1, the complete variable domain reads DGGITQSPKYLFRKEGQNVTLSCEQNLNHDAMYWYRQDPGQGLRLIYYSQIVNDFQKGDIAEGYSVSREKKESFPLTVTSAQKNPTAFYLCASMLHTEAFFGQGTRLTVV.

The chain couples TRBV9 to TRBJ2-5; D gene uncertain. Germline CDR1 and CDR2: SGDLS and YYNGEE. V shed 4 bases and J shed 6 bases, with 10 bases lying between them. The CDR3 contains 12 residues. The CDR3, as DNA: TGTGCCAGCAGCACCCAAGGGCAGACCCAGTACTTC. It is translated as CASSTQGQTQYF.

CDR3: CASSRTSGSIGAYEQYF. CDR3 nucleotides: TGTGCCAGCAGTCGGACTAGCGGGAGTATCGGGGCCTACGAGCAGTACTTC. V and J are TRBV11-2 and TRBJ2-7; 13 bases line up with TRBD2. The germline gives CDR1 SGHAT, CDR2 FQNNGV. This CDR3 is 17 amino acids long. V trimming: 6 bases; J trimming: 2 bases; junction bases outside the gene matches: 10. Full variable domain (missing parts from reference TRBV11-2 and TRBJ2-7): EAGVAQSPRYKIIEKRQSVAFWCNPISGHATLYWYQQILGQGPKLLIQFQNNGVVDDSQLPKDRFSAERLKGVDSTLKIQPAKLEDSAVYLCASSRTSGSIGAYEQYFGPGTRLTVT.

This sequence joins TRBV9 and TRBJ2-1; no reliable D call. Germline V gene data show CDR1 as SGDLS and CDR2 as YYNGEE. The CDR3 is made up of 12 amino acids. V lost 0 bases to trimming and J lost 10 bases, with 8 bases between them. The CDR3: CASSVDFKEQFF. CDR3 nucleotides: TGTGCCAGCAGCGTAGACTTCAAGGAGCAGTTCTTC.

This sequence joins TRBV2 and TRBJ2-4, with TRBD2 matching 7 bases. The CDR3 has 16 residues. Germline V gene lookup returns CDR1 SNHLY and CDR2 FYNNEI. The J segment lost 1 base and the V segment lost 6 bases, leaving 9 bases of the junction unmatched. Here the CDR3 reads CASSARLGGAKNIQYF. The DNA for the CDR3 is TGTGCCAGCAGCGCCCGCCTGGGGGGGGCCAAAAACATTCAGTACTTC.

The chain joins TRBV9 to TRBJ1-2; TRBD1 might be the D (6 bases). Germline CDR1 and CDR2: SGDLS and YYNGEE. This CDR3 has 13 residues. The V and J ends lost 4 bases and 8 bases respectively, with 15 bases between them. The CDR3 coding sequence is TGTGCCAGCAGCTTCCAACAGGGTCGGGGCTACACCTTC. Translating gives CASSFQQGRGYTF. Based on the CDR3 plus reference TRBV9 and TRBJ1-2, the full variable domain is DSGVTQTPKHLITATGQRVTLRCSPRSGDLSVYWYQQSLDQGLQFLIQYYNGEERAKGNILERFSAQQFPDLHSELNLSSLELGDSALYFCASSFQQGRGYTFGSGTRLTVV.

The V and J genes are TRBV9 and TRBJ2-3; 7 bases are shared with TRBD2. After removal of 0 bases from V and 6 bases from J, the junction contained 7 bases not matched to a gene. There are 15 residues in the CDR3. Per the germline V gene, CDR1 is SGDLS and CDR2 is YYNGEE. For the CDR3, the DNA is TGTGCCAGCAGCGTAGAAGGCGGGAGTTGGGATACGCAGTATTTT. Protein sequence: CASSVEGGSWDTQYF.

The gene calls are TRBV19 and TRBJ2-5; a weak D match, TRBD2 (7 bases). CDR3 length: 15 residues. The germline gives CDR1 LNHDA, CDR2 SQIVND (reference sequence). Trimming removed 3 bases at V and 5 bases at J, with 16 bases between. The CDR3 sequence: CASSMGRGVGETQYF. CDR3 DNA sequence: TGTGCCAGTAGTATGGGGAGGGGGGTCGGGGAGACCCAGTACTTC.

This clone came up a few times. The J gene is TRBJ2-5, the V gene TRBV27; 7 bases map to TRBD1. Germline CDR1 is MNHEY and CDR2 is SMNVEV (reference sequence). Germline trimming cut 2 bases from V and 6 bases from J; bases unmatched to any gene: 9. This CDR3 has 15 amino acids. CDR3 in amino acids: CASSLGGPGQKTQYF. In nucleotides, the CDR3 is TGTGCCAGCAGTTTAGGGGGCCCGGGACAGAAGACCCAGTACTTC.

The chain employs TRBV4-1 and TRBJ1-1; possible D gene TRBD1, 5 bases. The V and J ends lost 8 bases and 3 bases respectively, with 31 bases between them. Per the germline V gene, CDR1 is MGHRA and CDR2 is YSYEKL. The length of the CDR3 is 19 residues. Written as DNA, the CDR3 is TGCGCCAGCCGCGAGACAGTCAAGAAAAGATTAGGGGTGGACACTGAAGCTTTCTTT. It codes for CASRETVKKRLGVDTEAFF.

The CDR3 region is CASRELAGGPRSYEQYF. CDR3 in DNA: TGTGCCAGCAGGGAACTAGCGGGAGGGCCCCGCTCCTACGAGCAGTACTTC. This chain uses TRBV6-1 with TRBJ2-7; 13 bases agree with TRBD2. Germline lookup yields CDR1 MNHNS and CDR2 SASEGT. The CDR3 extends over 17 amino acids. V gave up 6 bases and J gave up 0 bases; unmatched junction bases: 8.

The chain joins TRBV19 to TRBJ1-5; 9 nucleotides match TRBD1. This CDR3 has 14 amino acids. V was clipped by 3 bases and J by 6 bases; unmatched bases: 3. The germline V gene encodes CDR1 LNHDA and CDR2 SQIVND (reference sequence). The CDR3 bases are TGTGCCAGTAGTATCCCGGGACAGGGTCAGCCCCAGCATTTT. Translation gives CASSIPGQGQPQHF.

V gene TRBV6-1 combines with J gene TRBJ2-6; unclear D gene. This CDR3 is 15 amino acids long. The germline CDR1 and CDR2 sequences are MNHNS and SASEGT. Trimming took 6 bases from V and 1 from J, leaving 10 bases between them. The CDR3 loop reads CASRERASGANVLTF. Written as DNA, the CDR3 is TGTGCCAGCAGAGAAAGGGCGTCTGGGGCCAACGTCCTGACTTTC.

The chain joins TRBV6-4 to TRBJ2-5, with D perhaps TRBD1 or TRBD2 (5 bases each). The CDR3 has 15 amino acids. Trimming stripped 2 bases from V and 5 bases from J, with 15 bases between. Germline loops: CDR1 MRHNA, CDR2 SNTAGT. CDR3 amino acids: CASSDQGSPGETQYF. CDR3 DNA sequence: TGTGCCAGCAGTGACCAGGGCTCCCCGGGGGAGACCCAGTACTTC.

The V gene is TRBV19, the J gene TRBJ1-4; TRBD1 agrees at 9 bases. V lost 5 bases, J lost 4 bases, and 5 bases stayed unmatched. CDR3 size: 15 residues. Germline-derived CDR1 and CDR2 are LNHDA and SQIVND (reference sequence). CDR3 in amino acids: CASSARQGGNEKLFF. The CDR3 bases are TGTGCCAGTAGTGCCCGACAGGGGGGTAATGAAAAACTGTTTTTT.

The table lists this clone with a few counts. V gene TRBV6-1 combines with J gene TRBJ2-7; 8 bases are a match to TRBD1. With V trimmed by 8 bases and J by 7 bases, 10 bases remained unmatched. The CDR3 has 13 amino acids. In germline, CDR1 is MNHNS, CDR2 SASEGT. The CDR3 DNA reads TGTGCCAGCGAGGGGACAGGTGTGTATGAGCAGTACTTC. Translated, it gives CASEGTGVYEQYF.

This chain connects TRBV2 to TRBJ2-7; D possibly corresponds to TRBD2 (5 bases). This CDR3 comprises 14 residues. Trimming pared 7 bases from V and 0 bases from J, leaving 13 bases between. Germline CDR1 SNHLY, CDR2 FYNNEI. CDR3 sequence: CASKTLGSSYEQYF. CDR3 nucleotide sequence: TGTGCCAGCAAGACTTTAGGGAGCTCCTACGAGCAGTACTTC.